This T cell receptor (beta chain) was identified in a study of graft-versus-host responses after intestinal transplantation. In regard to this clone: The antigen remains undetermined.

TCRdb keeps only in-frame clones here, not all; method: immunoSEQ multiplex PCR. The sample records approximately 97,000 clones, about nine tenths being singletons. V lost 4 bases, J lost 0 bases, and 4 bases stayed unmatched. The CDR3 is made up of 17 amino acids. The germline V gene has CDR1 LGHNA and CDR2 YNFKEQ. V gene TRBV4-2 combines with J gene TRBJ2-2; TRBD2 aligns across 11 bases. The TCR comes from a human donor who was the organ donor for an intestinal transplant. The starting material was unstimulated CD4+ T cells sorted from spleen or lymph node cells, obtained before transplant. In nucleotides, the CDR3 is TGTGCCAGCAGCCGCCGACTAGCGGGGACGAACACCGGGGAGCTGTTTTTT. Its protein product is CASSRRLAGTNTGELFF.